These 26 T cell receptor beta chains came from one sample sequenced in a study of Ad26.COV2.S vaccination and SARS-CoV-2 variants. Documented treatment: some 19 received Ad26.COV2.S at low or high dose, single or two shots; a few received placebo; per-sample allocation not given. Collection of the samples took place on day 63 after the first injection of vaccine or placebo. Assay used: immunoSEQ multiplex PCR; TCRdb lists only in-frame clones, some missing. The sample has around 240,000 clones; around nine tenths are singletons. The sequencing here drew on peripheral blood, taken in a trial of Ad26.COV2.S vaccine versus placebo. All receptors come from a person aged 18-65 years who received the Ad26.COV2.S COVID-19 vaccine or a placebo.

V and J are TRBV9 and TRBJ2-3, with TRBD2 identical over 11 bases. This CDR3 contains 16 residues. The V gene's germline CDR1 is SGDLS and CDR2 YYNGEE. Germline trimming cut 0 bases from V and 3 bases from J; bases unmatched to any gene: 3. The CDR3 here is CASSVVASGRTDTQYF. The CDR3 DNA reads as TGTGCCAGCAGCGTAGTGGCTAGCGGGAGGACAGATACGCAGTATTTT.

J is TRBJ2-1 and V is TRBV27; TRBD2 might be the D (6 bases). This CDR3 spans 14 amino acids. Trimming cost V 6 bases and J 12 bases, with 21 bases left between them. CDR1 is MNHEY, CDR2 SMNVEV, per germline (reference sequence). The CDR3 loop reads CASSLPGTPAAQFF. The CDR3 DNA follows: TGTGCCAGCAGCCTTCCCGGGACTCCCGCCGCGCAGTTCTTC.

This clone occurred once. The chain combines TRBV9 with TRBJ2-7, with 9 bases fitting TRBD2. CDR3 length: 17 residues. V shed 0 bases and J 1 base; nucleotides not matched to a gene: 8. CDR1 is SGDLS, CDR2 YYNGEE, per germline. The CDR3 nucleotides are TGTGCCAGCAGCGTAGGGGCAACGGGACTAGCTTCCTACGAGCAGTACTTC. Residues: CASSVGATGLASYEQYF.

The chain combines TRBV4-3 with TRBJ2-1; 12 positions match TRBD2. The J segment lost 10 bases and the V segment lost 4 bases, leaving 14 bases of the junction unmatched. Germline assignment: CDR1 LGHNA and CDR2 YSLEER. The CDR3 extends over 17 amino acids. The DNA for the CDR3 is TGCGCCAGCAGCCTACAAAGGACTAGCGGGACGTTTGAGGAGCAGTTCTTC. It is translated as CASSLQRTSGTFEEQFF.

This clone was detected once. The J gene is TRBJ2-5, the V gene TRBV28; 9 nucleotides agree with TRBD2. CDR3 length: 15 residues. The germline CDR1 and CDR2 sequences are MDHEN and SYDVKM. J gave up 2 bases and V 1 base, and 2 bases lay outside the gene matches. Written as DNA, the CDR3 is TGTGCCAGCAGTTTATCCAGCGGGGGGCAAGAGACCCAGTACTTC. This translates into CASSLSSGGQETQYF.

The chain combines TRBV13 with TRBJ2-3; tentative D call: TRBD2 (5 bases). Germline lookup yields CDR1 PRHDT and CDR2 FYEKMQ (reference sequence). V lost 4 bases and J lost 0, with 11 bases in between. This CDR3 has 15 residues. The CDR3 sequence is CASSSEGLSTDTQYF. The CDR3 DNA follows: TGTGCCAGCAGCTCCGAGGGATTGAGCACAGATACGCAGTATTTT.

This chain joins TRBV14 and TRBJ2-7; tentatively, D is TRBD2 (6 bases). V shed 0 bases and J shed 9 bases, with 12 bases lying between them. This CDR3 has 13 amino acids. Germline CDR1 reads SGHDN; CDR2 reads FVKESK. CDR3 nucleotide sequence: TGTGCCAGCAGCCAAGATCTGCGGGGACGGCAGTACTTC. Translation: CASSQDLRGRQYF. Full variable domain (missing parts from reference TRBV14 and TRBJ2-7): EAGVTQFPSHSVIEKGQTVTLRCDPISGHDNLYWYRRVMGKEIKFLLHFVKESKQDESGMPNNRFLAERTGGTYSTLKVQPAELEDSGVYFCASSQDLRGRQYFGPGTRLTVT.

The V gene is TRBV11-2, the J gene TRBJ1-1; no clear D. Trimming removed 2 bases at V and 0 bases at J, with 7 bases between. CDR1 is SGHAT and CDR2 is FQNNGV in the germline V gene. This CDR3 has 14 amino acids. The CDR3: CASSLTQVNTEAFF. As DNA, the CDR3 is TGTGCCAGCAGCTTAACCCAGGTGAACACTGAAGCTTTCTTT. The entire variable domain, with the rest obtained from reference TRBV11-2 and TRBJ1-1, is as follows: EAGVAQSPRYKIIEKRQSVAFWCNPISGHATLYWYQQILGQGPKLLIQFQNNGVVDDSQLPKDRFSAERLKGVDSTLKIQPAKLEDSAVYLCASSLTQVNTEAFFGQGTRLTVV.

The gene calls are TRBV12-3 or TRBV12-4 and TRBJ2-7, with 7 positions matching TRBD2. There are 13 residues in the CDR3. J lost 7 bases, V lost 2 bases, and 5 bases had no gene match. The CDR3 region has the DNA TGTGCCAGCAGTTTACTAGCGGTCGGTGAGCAGTACTTC. Amino acid sequence: CASSLLAVGEQYF.

Worth noting for this clone: The sample contains more than one DNA sequence encoding this CDR3. The chain couples TRBV12-3 or TRBV12-4 to TRBJ2-5, with D possibly being TRBD1 or TRBD2 (5 bases each). Between the trimmed V and J ends, which lost 0 bases and 5 bases, there was a span of 7 bases. CDR3 length equals 13 residues. This CDR3 reads CASSLAGVETQYF. DNA of the CDR3: TGTGCCAGCAGTTTAGCGGGGGTGGAGACCCAGTACTTC.

The rearrangement uses TRBV5-4 and TRBJ2-3, with 11 bases that match TRBD2. The CDR3 consists of 16 residues. Germline trimming cut 3 bases from V and 1 base from J; bases unmatched to any gene: 4. Germline-derived CDR1 and CDR2 are SGHNT and YYREEE (reference sequence). The DNA of the CDR3 is TGTGCCAGCAGCTGGGGACTAGCGGAGCGCACAGATACGCAGTATTTT. It codes for CASSWGLAERTDTQYF.

Notes on this clone: A read error may account for a junction end that differs from germline. The chain has TRBV18 and TRBJ2-1, with 7 bases lining up with TRBD1. CDR1 and CDR2 from the germline V gene are KGHSH and LQKENI. The CDR3 covers 17 residues. In DNA, the CDR3 is TGTGCCAACTCAACGCGCTGCACAGGGGAACGGTCCAATGAGCAGTTCTTC. Its translation: CANSTRCTGERSNEQFF.

This rearrangement joins TRBV7-9 to TRBJ1-2; 9 bases are shared with TRBD1. In germline, CDR1 is SEHNR, CDR2 FQNEAQ (reference sequence). The CDR3 totals 17 residues. The V segment lost 0 bases and the J segment 3 bases; nucleotides outside the gene matches: 8. This chain's CDR3 is CASSLAVTGGRDYGYTF. CDR3 nucleotide sequence: TGTGCCAGCAGCTTAGCGGTCACAGGGGGCCGAGACTATGGCTACACCTTC.

The chain employs TRBV28 and TRBJ1-5; D might be TRBD1 (6 bases). Germline CDR1 and CDR2: MDHEN and SYDVKM. CDR3 length equals 13 residues. Between the trimmed V and J ends, which lost 2 bases and 6 bases, there was a span of 8 bases. CDR3 residues: CASSLRGPQPQHF. CDR3 nucleotide sequence: TGTGCCAGCAGTTTACGGGGGCCTCAGCCCCAGCATTTT.

V and J are TRBV28 and TRBJ1-6, with D unresolved. CDR1 and CDR2 from the germline V gene are MDHEN and SYDVKM. This CDR3 spans 15 amino acids. V was shortened by 6 bases and J by 10 bases, with 19 bases between the two germline ends. The CDR3 bases are TGTGCCAGCAGCAACACCGGACTGCGCCCCTCACCCCTCCACTTT. This encodes CASSNTGLRPSPLHF.

The chain employs TRBV30 and TRBJ1-4; the D is unclear. Trimming took 0 bases from V and 0 from J, leaving 5 bases between them. The CDR3 loop spans 14 amino acids. Germline V gene sequence: CDR1 GTSNPN, CDR2 SVGIG (reference sequence). CDR3 bases: TGTGCCTGGAGTGTATTAGCAACTAATGAAAAACTGTTTTTT. Residues: CAWSVLATNEKLFF.

The chain is built from TRBV6-5 and TRBJ1-4, with TRBD1 identical over 11 bases. Trimming cost V 6 bases and J 8 bases; bases outside gene matches: 8. The CDR3 covers 15 residues. In germline, CDR1 is MNHEY, CDR2 SVGAGI. The CDR3 is CASSRTGGNQEKLFF. CDR3 sequence (DNA): TGTGCCAGCAGCCGGACAGGGGGCAATCAGGAAAAACTGTTTTTT.

This chain uses TRBV6-6 with TRBJ2-3; D uncertain. The germline gives CDR1 MNHNY, CDR2 SVGAGI (reference sequence). The CDR3 is 13 amino acids. V dropped 6 bases and J dropped 1 base, with 8 bases sitting between them. In DNA, the CDR3 is TGTGCCAGCAGCTATCGGGGCACAGATACGCAGTATTTT. It translates to CASSYRGTDTQYF.

The genes are TRBV5-1 and TRBJ2-1, with 12 positions matching TRBD2. The junction had 6 bases not matched to a gene; V was cut back by 4 bases and J by 4 bases. Germline V CDR1 and CDR2: SGHRS, YFSETQ. This CDR3 has 16 amino acids. The CDR3: CASSRTSGATYNEQFF. The CDR3 nucleotides read TGCGCCAGCAGCCGGACTAGCGGGGCTACTTACAATGAGCAGTTCTTC.

The V call is TRBV9, the J call TRBJ1-1, with 10 bases that match TRBD1. The CDR3 is 15 residues long. J gave up 1 base and V 2 bases, and 2 bases lay outside the gene matches. CDR1 is SGDLS, CDR2 YYNGEE, per germline. CDR3 nucleotides: TGTGCCAGCAGCGTGACAGGGGGCCCGAACACTGAAGCTTTCTTT. Its translation is CASSVTGGPNTEAFF.

The genes are TRBV4-1 and TRBJ1-5; unclear D gene. The CDR3 covers 15 residues. Trimming removed 3 bases from V and 0 bases from J, with 9 bases in between. CDR1 is MGHRA and CDR2 is YSYEKL in the germline V gene. The CDR3 sequence is CASSQIVISNQPQHF. In DNA, the CDR3 is TGCGCCAGCAGCCAGATTGTGATTAGCAATCAGCCCCAGCATTTT.

This rearrangement joins TRBV5-4 to TRBJ2-3; TRBD1 agrees at 8 bases. Germline V gene data show CDR1 as SGHNT and CDR2 as YYREEE (reference sequence). CDR3 size: 15 residues. The trim removed 5 bases at V and 2 bases at J, leaving 7 bases unmatched. The CDR3 coding sequence is TGTGCCAGCAGTTTCTCAGGGGGCTCCACAGATACGCAGTATTTT. This encodes CASSFSGGSTDTQYF.

CDR3 bases: TGTGCCAGCAGCTTGGGACTAGCGGGAGCCTATCAGACCCAGTACTTC. This sequence encodes CASSLGLAGAYQTQYF. The chain recombines TRBV28 with TRBJ2-5; 14 bases agree with TRBD2. The CDR3 consists of 16 residues. Germline V gene lookup returns CDR1 MDHEN and CDR2 SYDVKM. V lost 6 bases to trimming and J lost 6 bases; unmatched junction nucleotides: 9.

The chain combines TRBV3-1 (or the pseudogene TRBV3-2) with TRBJ1-6; TRBD1 is a possible D gene (6 bases). This CDR3 spans 15 amino acids. The germline V gene encodes CDR1 LGHDT and CDR2 YNNKEL (reference sequence). V was cut by 1 base and J by 9 bases, with 13 bases left in between. The CDR3 region is CASSQAQGTSSPLHF. The CDR3 region has the DNA TGTGCCAGCAGCCAAGCACAGGGAACCAGTTCACCCCTCCACTTT.

The V and J genes are TRBV7-9 and TRBJ2-5; 9 bases are a match to TRBD1. Germline lookup yields CDR1 SEHNR and CDR2 FQNEAQ (reference sequence). The CDR3 spans 16 residues. With V trimmed by 0 bases and J by 3 bases, 5 bases remained unmatched. The CDR3 is CASSLASGTGKETQYF. The CDR3 DNA is TGTGCCAGCAGCTTAGCCTCCGGGACAGGGAAAGAGACCCAGTACTTC. The full variable domain, with the rest looked up from reference TRBV7-9 and TRBJ2-5, is DTGVSQNPRHKITKRGQNVTFRCDPISEHNRLYWYRQTLGQGPEFLTYFQNEAQLEKSRLLSDRFSAERPKGSFSTLEIQRTEQGDSAMYLCASSLASGTGKETQYFGPGTRLLVL.

The rearrangement joins TRBV7-2 to TRBJ2-7; D possibly corresponds to TRBD1 (6 bases). The V gene lost 5 bases and the J gene lost 2 bases, with 13 bases spanning the gap. CDR3 length: 14 residues. The germline V gene encodes CDR1 SGHTA and CDR2 FQGNSA. DNA of the CDR3: TGTGCCAGCAGCCAGGGGCCGCTTACCTACGAGCAGTACTTC. Translating gives CASSQGPLTYEQYF.